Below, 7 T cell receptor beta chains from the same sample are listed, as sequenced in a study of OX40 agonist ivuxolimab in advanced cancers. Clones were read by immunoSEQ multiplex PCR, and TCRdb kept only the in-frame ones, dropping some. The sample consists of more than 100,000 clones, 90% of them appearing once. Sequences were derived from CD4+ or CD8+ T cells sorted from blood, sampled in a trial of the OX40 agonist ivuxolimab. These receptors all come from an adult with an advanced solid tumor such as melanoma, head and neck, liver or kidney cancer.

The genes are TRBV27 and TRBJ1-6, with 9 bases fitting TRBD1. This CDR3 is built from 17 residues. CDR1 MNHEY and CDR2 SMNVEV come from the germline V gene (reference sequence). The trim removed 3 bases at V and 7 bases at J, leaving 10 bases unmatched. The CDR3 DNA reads TGTGCCAGCAGTTTGACTCGGACAGGGGTCGGAAATTCACCCCTCCACTTT. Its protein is CASSLTRTGVGNSPLHF.

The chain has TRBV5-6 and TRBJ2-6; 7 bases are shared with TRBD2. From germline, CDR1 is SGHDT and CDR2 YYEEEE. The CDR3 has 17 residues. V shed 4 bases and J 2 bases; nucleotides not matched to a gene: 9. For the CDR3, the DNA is TGTGCCAGCAGCCTACTAGATGGGGGGGCTGGGGCCAACGTCCTGACTTTC. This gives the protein CASSLLDGGAGANVLTF.

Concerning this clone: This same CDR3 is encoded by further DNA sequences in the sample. This CDR3 reads CASSVNPSGSSYEQYF. The CDR3 DNA sequence: TGTGCCAGCAGCGTAAACCCCAGCGGAAGCTCCTACGAGCAGTACTTC. V usage is TRBV9 and J usage is TRBJ2-7, with D possibly being TRBD2 (5 bases). V lost 1 base and J 0 bases, leaving 14 bases between the germline ends. The CDR3 is made up of 16 amino acids. From germline, CDR1 is SGDLS and CDR2 YYNGEE.

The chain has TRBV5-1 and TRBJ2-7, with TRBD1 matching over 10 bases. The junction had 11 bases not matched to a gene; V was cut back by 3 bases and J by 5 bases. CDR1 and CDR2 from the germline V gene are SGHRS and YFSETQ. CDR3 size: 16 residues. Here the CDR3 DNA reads TGCGCCAGCAGCTCTCTATTCCGGGACAGGGGCGACGAGCAGTACTTC. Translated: CASSSLFRDRGDEQYF.

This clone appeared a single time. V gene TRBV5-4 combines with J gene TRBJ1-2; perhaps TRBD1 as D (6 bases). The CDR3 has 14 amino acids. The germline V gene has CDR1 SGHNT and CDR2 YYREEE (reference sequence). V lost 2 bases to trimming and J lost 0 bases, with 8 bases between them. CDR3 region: CASSFGQPNYGYTF. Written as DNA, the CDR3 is TGTGCCAGCAGCTTTGGACAGCCTAACTATGGCTACACCTTC.

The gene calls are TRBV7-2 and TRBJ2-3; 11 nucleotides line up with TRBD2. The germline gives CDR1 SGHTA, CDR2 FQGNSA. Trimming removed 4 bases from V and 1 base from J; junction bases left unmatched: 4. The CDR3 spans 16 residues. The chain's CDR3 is CASSSIAGGGTDTQYF. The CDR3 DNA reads TGTGCCAGCAGCTCCATAGCGGGAGGGGGCACAGATACGCAGTATTTT.

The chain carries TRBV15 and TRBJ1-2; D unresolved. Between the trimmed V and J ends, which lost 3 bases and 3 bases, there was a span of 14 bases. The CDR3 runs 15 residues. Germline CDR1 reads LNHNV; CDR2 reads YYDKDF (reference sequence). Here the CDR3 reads CATSRSWGFDYGYTF. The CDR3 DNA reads TGTGCCACCAGCAGGTCATGGGGATTTGACTATGGCTACACCTTC.